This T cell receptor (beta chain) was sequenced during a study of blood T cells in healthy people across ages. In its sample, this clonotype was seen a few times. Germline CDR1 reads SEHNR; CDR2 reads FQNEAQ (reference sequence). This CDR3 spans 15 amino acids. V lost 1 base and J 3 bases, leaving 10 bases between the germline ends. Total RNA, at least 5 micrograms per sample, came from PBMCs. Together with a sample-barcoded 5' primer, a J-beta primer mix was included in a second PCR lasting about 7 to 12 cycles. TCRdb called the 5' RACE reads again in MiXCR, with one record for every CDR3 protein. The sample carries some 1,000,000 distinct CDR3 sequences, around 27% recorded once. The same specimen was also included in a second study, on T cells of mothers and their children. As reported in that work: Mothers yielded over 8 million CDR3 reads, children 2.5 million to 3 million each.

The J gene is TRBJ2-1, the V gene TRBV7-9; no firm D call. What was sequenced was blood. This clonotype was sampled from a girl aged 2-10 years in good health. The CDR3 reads CASSLEWGIYNEQFF. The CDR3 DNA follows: TGTGCCAGCAGCTTAGAGTGGGGAATCTACAATGAGCAGTTCTTC.